This T cell receptor (beta chain) originates from a study of CD8 T cells in ankylosing spondylitis (dated by TCRdb to between 2016 and 2019). General notes on the study: To find TCR variants linked to disease, the study profiled T cell receptor beta repertoires in ankylosing spondylitis patients and healthy donors. Samples of peripheral blood were taken, and for ankylosing spondylitis patients, synovial fluid was collected as well. In total, the full study cohort was made up of 108 healthy donors and 25 ankylosing spondylitis patients. What the study reported, not specific to this receptor: Some motif variants were previously reported in synovial fluid and blood of reactive arthritis patients, suggesting common disease-initiation mechanisms. The disease-linked clones showed a CD8+ phenotype and occurred at relatively low frequencies in peripheral blood. Blood from ankylosing spondylitis patients appeared to be characterized by a TCR beta motif made up of seven or eight highly homologous amino acid variants. The disease-linked clones were reported as significantly enriched in matched synovial fluid samples from ankylosing spondylitis patients.

Sequencing used an Illumina HiSeq 2500. Quantitative 5'-RACE with molecular barcodes was used to prepare TCR beta libraries. For the original study's pipeline: A new computational method, built on a probabilistic model of VDJ rearrangement, was used to identify disease-linked TCR variants. TCRdb ran its own pipeline on the public reads, namely fastp trimming at Q25 and MiXCR clone calling, and kept in-frame beta chains. Every distinct CDR3 protein forms one entry, paired with its most common genes and DNA. V and J calls and clone size were set by TCRdb, not the authors. This sample comprises some 250,000 distinct CDR3 sequences, 20% to 30% of them detected only once. The ten largest clones represent over 0.55% of the sample. On this clonotype: Which antigen it targets is not known. Within one base of it there is no much larger clone, and no base qualities were kept.

Including the terminal cysteine and phenylalanine, the CDR3 comprises 16 residues. Of the read, only the CDR3 DNA is kept; its 48 bases are in frame from base 1. After removal of 0 bases from V and 4 bases from J, the junction retains 7 bases not matched to a gene. Based on the germline V gene, the CDR1 and CDR2 sequences are SGHDT and YYEEEE. This receptor was obtained from a male donor with ankylosing spondylitis or in good health (not recorded which). The rearrangement joined TRBV5-6 to TRBJ2-5; 9 bases in between match TRBD2. The sequenced sample consisted of blood, either unsorted or a sorted T cell fraction (not recorded which). The CDR3 reads CASSLAASGAGETQYF. The sequenced DNA: TGTGCCAGCAGCTTGGCCGCTAGCGGGGCGGGAGAGACCCAGTACTTC. The full variable domain, with segments outside the CDR3 supplied by the reference TRBV5-6 and TRBJ2-5 proteins, appears as DAGVTQSPTHLIKTRGQQVTLRCSPKSGHDTVSWYQQALGQGPQFIFQYYEEEERQRGNFPDRFSGHQFPNYSSELNVNALLLGDSALYLCASSLAASGAGETQYFGPGTRLLVL.